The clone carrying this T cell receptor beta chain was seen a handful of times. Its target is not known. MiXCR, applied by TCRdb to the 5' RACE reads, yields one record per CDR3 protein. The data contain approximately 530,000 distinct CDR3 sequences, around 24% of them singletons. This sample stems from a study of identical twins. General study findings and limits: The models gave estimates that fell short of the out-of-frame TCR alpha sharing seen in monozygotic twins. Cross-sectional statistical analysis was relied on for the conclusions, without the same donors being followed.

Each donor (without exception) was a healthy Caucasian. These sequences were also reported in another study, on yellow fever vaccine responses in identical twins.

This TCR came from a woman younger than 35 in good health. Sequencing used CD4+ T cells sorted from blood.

This CDR3 is CAISLGTANTGELFF. Here the CDR3 DNA reads TGCGCCATTTCACTAGGGACCGCGAACACCGGGGAGCTGTTTTTT. This chain links TRBV10-2 with TRBJ2-2, with D perhaps given as TRBD1 or TRBD2 (5 bases each). Per germline, CDR1 WSHSY and CDR2 SAAADI. This CDR3 is built from 15 residues. The V gene lost 10 bases and the J gene lost 0 bases, with 15 bases spanning the gap.